This TCR beta chain was captured by sequencing in a study of blood T cell repertoires in COVID-19. Sequencing was performed with immunoSEQ multiplex PCR; in TCRdb, only in-frame clones are kept and a portion is missing. The sample lists around 94,000 clones; around 90% were seen once. Concerning this clone itself: The sample carries other DNA sequences with the same CDR3.

Germline V gene data show CDR1 as MDHEN and CDR2 as SYDVKM. This CDR3 is built from 13 residues. With 2 bases removed from V and 5 bases from J, the gap between germline ends came to 9 bases. Input material: peripheral blood. J is TRBJ1-2 and V is TRBV28, with a possible D match to TRBD1 (6 bases). This clonotype was sampled from a woman in her forties or fifties with COVID-19, enrolled during active disease. CDR3 in amino acids: CASSLGQGYGYTF. CDR3 in DNA: TGTGCCAGCAGTTTAGGCCAGGGGTATGGCTACACCTTC.